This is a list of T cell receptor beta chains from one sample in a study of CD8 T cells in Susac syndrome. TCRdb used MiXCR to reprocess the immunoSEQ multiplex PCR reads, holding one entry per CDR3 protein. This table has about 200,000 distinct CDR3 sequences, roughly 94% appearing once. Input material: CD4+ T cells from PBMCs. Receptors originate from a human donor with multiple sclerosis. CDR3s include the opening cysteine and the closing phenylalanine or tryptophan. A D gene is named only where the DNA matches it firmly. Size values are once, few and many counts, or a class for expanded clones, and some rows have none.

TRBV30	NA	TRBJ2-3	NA	CAWSVGGHPDTQYF	TGTGCCTGGAGTGTTGGCGGGCATCCAGATACGCAGTATTTT
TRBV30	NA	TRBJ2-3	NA	CANRGGTDTQYF	TGTGCCAACCGAGGGGGCACAGATACGCAGTATTTT
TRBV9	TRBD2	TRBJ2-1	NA	CASSAQLVGGGNEQFF	TGTGCCAGCAGCGCCCAATTAGTCGGCGGGGGGAATGAGCAGTTCTTC
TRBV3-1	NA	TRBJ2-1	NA	CASSQIPNEQFF	TGTGCCAGCAGCCAGATCCCAAACGAGCAGTTCTTC
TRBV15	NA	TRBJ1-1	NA	CATSRDRGAAFF	TGTGCCACCAGCAGAGATAGGGGAGCAGCTTTCTTT
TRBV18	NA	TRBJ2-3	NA	CASSPLVTGSTDTQYF	TGTGCCAGCTCACCACTAGTGACAGGCTCCACAGATACGCAGTATTTT
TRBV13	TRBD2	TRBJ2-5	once	CASSSLGRGGETQYF	TGTGCCAGCAGCTCCCTCGGGCGGGGAGGGGAGACCCAGTACTTC
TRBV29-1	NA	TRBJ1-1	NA	CSAADTTNTEAFF	TGCAGCGCCGCGGACACCACGAACACTGAAGCTTTCTTT
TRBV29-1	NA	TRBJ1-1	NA	CSPQGPNTEAFF	TGCAGCCCTCAGGGGCCGAACACTGAAGCTTTCTTT
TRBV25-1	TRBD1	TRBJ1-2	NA	CASSGGQGYGYTF	TGTGCCAGCAGTGGGGGACAGGGGTATGGCTACACCTTC
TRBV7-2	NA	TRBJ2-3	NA	CASSLASGTLRGAQYF	TGTGCCAGCAGCTTAGCCTCCGGGACCCTTAGGGGGGCGCAGTATTTT
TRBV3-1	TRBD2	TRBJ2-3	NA	CASSPRLAGSTDTQYF	TGTGCCAGCAGTCCCAGACTAGCGGGTAGCACAGATACGCAGTATTTT
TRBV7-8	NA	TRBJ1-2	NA	CASSTERSRSLYGYTF	TGTGCCAGCAGCACCGAGCGGTCGAGGAGCCTCTATGGCTACACCTTC
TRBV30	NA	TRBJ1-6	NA	CAWSVQQGASPLHF	TGTGCCTGGAGTGTACAACAGGGAGCGTCACCCCTCCACTTT
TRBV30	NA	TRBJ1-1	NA	CAWCGMGDTEAFF	TGTGCCTGGTGTGGAATGGGGGACACTGAAGCTTTCTTT
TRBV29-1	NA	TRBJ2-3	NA	CSHAVVIPRDTQYF	TGCAGCCATGCAGTGGTTATACCTCGAGATACGCAGTATTTT
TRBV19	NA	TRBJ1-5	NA	CASSIDRDNQPQHF	TGTGCCAGTAGTATAGACCGGGACAACCAGCCCCAGCATTTT
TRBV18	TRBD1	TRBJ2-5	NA	CASSPETGGWETQYF	TGTGCCAGCTCACCGGAGACAGGGGGCTGGGAGACCCAGTACTTC
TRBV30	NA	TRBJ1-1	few	CAARRDRGSFF	TGTGCCGCTAGGAGGGATCGAGGGTCTTTCTTT
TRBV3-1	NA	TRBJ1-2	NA	CASSQDPSTGYGYTF	TGTGCCAGCAGCCAAGATCCTTCGACAGGCTATGGCTACACCTTC
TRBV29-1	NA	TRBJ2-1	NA	CSVEARSTEQFF	TGCAGCGTTGAAGCTCGAAGTACCGAGCAGTTCTTC
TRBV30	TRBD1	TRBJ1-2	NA	CAWSVLGQGSGYTF	TGTGCCTGGAGTGTCTTGGGACAGGGGTCTGGCTACACCTTC
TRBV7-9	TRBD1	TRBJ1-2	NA	CASSLVGTGDGYTF	TGTGCCAGCAGCTTAGTAGGGACAGGGGATGGCTACACCTTC
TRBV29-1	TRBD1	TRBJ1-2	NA	CSAMTGVSYTF	TGCAGCGCTATGACAGGGGTGAGCTACACCTTC
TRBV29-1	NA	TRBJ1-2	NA	CSVEDPGEEFYTF	TGCAGCGTTGAAGATCCGGGGGAGGAATTCTACACCTTC
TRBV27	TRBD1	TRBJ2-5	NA	CASRGQGSRGETQYF	TGTGCCAGCAGGGGACAGGGTTCCCGGGGAGAGACCCAGTACTTC
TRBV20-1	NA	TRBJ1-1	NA	CSASGVNTEAFF	TGCAGTGCTAGCGGGGTGAACACTGAAGCTTTCTTT
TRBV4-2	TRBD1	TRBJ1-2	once	CASSQPTGGANYGYTF	TGTGCCAGCAGCCAACCTACAGGGGGCGCAAACTATGGCTACACCTTC
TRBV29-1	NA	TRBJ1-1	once	CSVSGNLGNTEAFF	TGCAGCGTTTCGGGAAATTTGGGGAACACTGAAGCTTTCTTT
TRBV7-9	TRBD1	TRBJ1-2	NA	CASSLGTGGSRGYTF	TGTGCCAGCAGCCTAGGGACAGGGGGTTCCCGTGGCTACACCTTC
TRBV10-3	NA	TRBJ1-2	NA	CASRPQVNYGYTF	TGTGCCTCCCGACCCCAGGTTAACTATGGCTACACCTTC
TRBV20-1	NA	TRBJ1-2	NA	CSASGDGNYGYTF	TGCAGTGCTAGCGGAGACGGTAACTATGGCTACACCTTC
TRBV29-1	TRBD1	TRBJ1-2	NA	CSVEDPAPKLTGTYGYTF	TGCAGCGTTGAAGATCCGGCCCCGAAGCTGACAGGGACCTATGGCTACACCTTC
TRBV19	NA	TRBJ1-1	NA	CASTLGNGLNTEAFF	TGTGCCAGTACCCTGGGAAACGGGTTGAACACTGAAGCTTTCTTT
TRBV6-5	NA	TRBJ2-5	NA	CASKAGVVETQYF	TGTGCCAGCAAGGCAGGGGTTGTGGAGACCCAGTACTTC